This T cell receptor (beta chain) appears in the sequencing data of a study of PD-L1 blockade in urothelial cancer. Across the study: The year 2014 saw patients start atezolizumab, 1,200 mg intravenously every 3 weeks. Blood was subjected to analysis at 3 weeks (second dose) and 6 weeks following treatment start. Specimens of blood held a median count of about 140,000 T cells. The study, taken as a whole, reports: The study found that durable-benefit patients expanded tumor-associated blood clones more at 3 weeks.

A remark on this clone: Its antigen is unidentified.

The data were produced by immunoSEQ multiplex PCR, yet TCRdb's version contains in-frame clones alone and is incomplete. The table has approximately 38,000 clones, around 88% seen once. From germline, CDR1 is SGHAT and CDR2 FQNNGV. This CDR3 spans 18 amino acids. J lost 2 bases, V lost 4 bases, and 14 bases had no gene match. This specimen consisted of PBMCs, obtained around atezolizumab (anti-PD-L1) treatment. The chain combines TRBV11-2 with TRBJ2-3; 8 nucleotides align to TRBD2. The receptor's source is a man aged 55-75 years with urothelial cancer. This chain's CDR3 is CASSSRRGVAGFTDTQYF. The CDR3 DNA is TGTGCCAGCAGCTCCCGAAGGGGGGTAGCGGGGTTCACAGATACGCAGTATTTT.